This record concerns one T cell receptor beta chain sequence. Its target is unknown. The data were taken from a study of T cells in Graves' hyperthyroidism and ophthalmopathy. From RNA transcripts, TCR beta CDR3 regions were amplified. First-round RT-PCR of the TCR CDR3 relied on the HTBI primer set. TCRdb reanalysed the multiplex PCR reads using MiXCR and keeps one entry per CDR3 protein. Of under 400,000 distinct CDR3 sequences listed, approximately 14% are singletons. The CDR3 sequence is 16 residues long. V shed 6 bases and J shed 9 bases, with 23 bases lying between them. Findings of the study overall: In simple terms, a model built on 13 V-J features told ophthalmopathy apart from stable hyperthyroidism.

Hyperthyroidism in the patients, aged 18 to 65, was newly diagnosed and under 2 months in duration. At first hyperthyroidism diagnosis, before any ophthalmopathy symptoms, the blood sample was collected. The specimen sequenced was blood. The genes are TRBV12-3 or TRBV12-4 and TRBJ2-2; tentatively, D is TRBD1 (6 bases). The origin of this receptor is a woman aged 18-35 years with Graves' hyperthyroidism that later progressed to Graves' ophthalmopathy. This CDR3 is CASSTLGAIKTRELFF. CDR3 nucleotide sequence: TGTGCCAGCAGCACTCTGGGGGCCATTAAAACCAGGGAGCTGTTTTTT.